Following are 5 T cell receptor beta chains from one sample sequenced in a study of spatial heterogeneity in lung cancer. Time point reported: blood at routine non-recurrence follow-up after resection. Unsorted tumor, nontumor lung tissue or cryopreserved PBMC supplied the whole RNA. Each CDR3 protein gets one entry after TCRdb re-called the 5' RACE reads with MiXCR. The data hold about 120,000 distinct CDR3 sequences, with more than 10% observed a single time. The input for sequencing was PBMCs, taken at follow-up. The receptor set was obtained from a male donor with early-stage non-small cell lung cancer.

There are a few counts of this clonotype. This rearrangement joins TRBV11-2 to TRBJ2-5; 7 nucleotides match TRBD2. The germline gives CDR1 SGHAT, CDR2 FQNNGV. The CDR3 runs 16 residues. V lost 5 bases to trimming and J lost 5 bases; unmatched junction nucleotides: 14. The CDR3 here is CASSRQGLQKSETQYF. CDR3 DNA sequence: TGTGCCAGCAGCCGCCAGGGACTACAAAAGAGCGAGACCCAGTACTTC. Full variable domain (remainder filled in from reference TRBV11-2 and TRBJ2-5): EAGVAQSPRYKIIEKRQSVAFWCNPISGHATLYWYQQILGQGPKLLIQFQNNGVVDDSQLPKDRFSAERLKGVDSTLKIQPAKLEDSAVYLCASSRQGLQKSETQYFGPGTRLLVL.

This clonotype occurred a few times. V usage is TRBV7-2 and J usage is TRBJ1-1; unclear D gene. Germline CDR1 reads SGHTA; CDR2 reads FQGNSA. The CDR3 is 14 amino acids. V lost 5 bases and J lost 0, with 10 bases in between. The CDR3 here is CASSPVAMNTEAFF. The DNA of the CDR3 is TGTGCCAGCAGCCCAGTAGCCATGAACACTGAAGCTTTCTTT.

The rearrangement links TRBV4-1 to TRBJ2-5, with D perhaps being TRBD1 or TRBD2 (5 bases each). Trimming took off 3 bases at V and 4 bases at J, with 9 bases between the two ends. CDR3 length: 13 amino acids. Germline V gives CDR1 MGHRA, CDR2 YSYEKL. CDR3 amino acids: CASSHLGGETQYF. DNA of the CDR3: TGCGCCAGCAGCCATCTTGGGGGAGAGACCCAGTACTTC.

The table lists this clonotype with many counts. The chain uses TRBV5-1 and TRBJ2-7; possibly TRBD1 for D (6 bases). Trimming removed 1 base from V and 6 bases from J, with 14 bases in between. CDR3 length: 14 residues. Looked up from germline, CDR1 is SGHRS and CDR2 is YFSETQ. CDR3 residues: CASSLTGWSIEQYF. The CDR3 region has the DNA TGCGCCAGCAGCTTGACAGGGTGGTCGATCGAGCAGTACTTC.

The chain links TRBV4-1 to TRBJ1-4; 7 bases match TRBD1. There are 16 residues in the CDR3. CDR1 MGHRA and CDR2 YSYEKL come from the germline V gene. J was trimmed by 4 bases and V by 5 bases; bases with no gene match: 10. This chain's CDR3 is CASSSFGTALNEKLFF. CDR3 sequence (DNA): TGCGCCAGCAGCTCCTTCGGGACAGCCCTTAATGAAAAACTGTTTTTT.